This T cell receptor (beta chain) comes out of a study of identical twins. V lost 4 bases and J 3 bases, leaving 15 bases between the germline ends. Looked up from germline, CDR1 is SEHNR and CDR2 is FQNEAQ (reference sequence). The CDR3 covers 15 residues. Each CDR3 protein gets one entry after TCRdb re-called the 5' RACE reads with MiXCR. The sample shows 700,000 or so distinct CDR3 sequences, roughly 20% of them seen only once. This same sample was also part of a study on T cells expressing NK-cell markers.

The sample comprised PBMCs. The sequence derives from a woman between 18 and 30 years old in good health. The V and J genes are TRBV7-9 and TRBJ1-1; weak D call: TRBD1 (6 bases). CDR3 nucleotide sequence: TGTGCCAGCAGCTCCCCCGTCGAGGGGGACACTGAAGCTTTCTTT. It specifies CASSSPVEGDTEAFF.